The source of this T cell receptor (beta chain) is a study of blood T cell repertoires in COVID-19. Whole-study context: Collection of acute and convalescent COVID-19 samples took place in the United States, Italy and Spain. PBMCs, B-cell-depleted T cells, or T cells provided the cDNA or gDNA that made up the material.

Germline V gene sequence: CDR1 LNHDA, CDR2 SQIVND (reference sequence). The CDR3 spans 13 residues. The V end lost 5 bases, the J end lost 2 bases, and 9 bases lay between the germline ends. This clone was seen just once. The table came from immunoSEQ multiplex PCR; TCRdb's copy has only in-frame clones and leaves some out. The data contain some 500,000 clones, 85% to 90% of them singletons. The receptor was isolated from a woman between 45 and 65 years old with COVID-19, enrolled during active disease. The specimen sequenced was peripheral blood. The chain links TRBV19 to TRBJ1-2; a possible D gene is TRBD1 (6 bases). The CDR3 DNA follows: TGTGCCAGTAGTGGGCAGGGGAACTATGGCTACACCTTC. Residues: CASSGQGNYGYTF.